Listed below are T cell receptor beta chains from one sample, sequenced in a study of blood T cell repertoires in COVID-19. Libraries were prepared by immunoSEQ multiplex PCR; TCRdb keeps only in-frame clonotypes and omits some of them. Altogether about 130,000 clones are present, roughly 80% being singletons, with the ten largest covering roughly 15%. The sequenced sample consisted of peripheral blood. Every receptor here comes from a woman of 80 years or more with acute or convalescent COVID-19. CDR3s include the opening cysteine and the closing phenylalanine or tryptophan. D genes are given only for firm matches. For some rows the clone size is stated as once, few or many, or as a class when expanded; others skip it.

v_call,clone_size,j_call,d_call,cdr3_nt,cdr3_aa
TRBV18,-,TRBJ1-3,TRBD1,TGTGCCAGCTCACGCTCCGCGGACAGGGCCGCTGGAAACACCATATATTTT,CASSRSADRAAGNTIYF
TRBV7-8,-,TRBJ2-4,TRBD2,TGTGCCAGCAGCCGCCCCGGGGACTACCTACTCTTC,CASSRPGDYLLF
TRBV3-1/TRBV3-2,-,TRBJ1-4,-,TGTGCCAGCAGCCGTACAGGGTTTGCTAATGAAAAACTGTTTTTT,CASSRTGFANEKLFF
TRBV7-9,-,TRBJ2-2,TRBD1,TGTGCCAGCAGCGGGAACGTTGGACAGGGACCCCCCGGGGAGCTGTTTTTT,CASSGNVGQGPPGELFF
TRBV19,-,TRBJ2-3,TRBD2,TGTGCCAGCCTGCGGGGGGGCACAGATACGCAGTATTTT,CASLRGGTDTQYF
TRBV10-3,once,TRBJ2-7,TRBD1,TGTGCCATCAGTAACAGGGGAAACGACTACGAGCAGTACTTC,CAISNRGNDYEQYF
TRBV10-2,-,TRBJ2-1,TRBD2,TGCGCCAGCAGTGACTCGGCCTTCTTAGCGGGTGCCTACAATGAGCAGTTCTTC,CASSDSAFLAGAYNEQFF
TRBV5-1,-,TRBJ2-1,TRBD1,TGCGCCAGCAGCTTCGGGACAGCCTACAATGAGCAGTTCTTC,CASSFGTAYNEQFF
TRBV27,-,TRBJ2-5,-,TGTGCCAGCAGAACGTCGGGGGGCAAAGAGACCCAGTACTTC,CASRTSGGKETQYF
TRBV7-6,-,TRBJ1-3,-,TGTGCCAGCAGCTTAGGACACCTGGGAGGAGGAAACACCATATATTTT,CASSLGHLGGGNTIYF
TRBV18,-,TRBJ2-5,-,TGTGCCAGCTCACCAAGGGAGGCCAGGGCTCAGTGGGGGACCCAGTACTTC,CASSPREARAQWGTQYF
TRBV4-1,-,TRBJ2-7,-,TGCGCCAGCAGCCAAGATTTGAGTGGTTACGAGCAGTACTTC,CASSQDLSGYEQYF
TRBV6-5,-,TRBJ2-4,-,TGTGCCAGCAGTTCGGGACTAGCCAAAAACATTCAGTACTTC,CASSSGLAKNIQYF
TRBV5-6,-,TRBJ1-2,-,TGTGCCAGCAGCTTTACAGGGCCTGGGGACACCTTC,CASSFTGPGDTF
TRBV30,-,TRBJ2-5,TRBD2,TGTGCCTGGAGTGGAAACGGACTAGCGGGGGGACAAGAGACCCAGTACTTC,CAWSGNGLAGGQETQYF
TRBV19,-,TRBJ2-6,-,TGTGCCAGTAGTATCTCGGGGTCTGGGGCCAACGTCCTGACTTTC,CASSISGSGANVLTF
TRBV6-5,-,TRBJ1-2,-,TGTGCCAGCAGTTACCCCAGGGGCTATGGCTACACCTTC,CASSYPRGYGYTF
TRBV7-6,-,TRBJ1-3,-,TGTGCCAGCAGCTTATCCCCTCGAGGAGTTGTCTCTGGAAACACCATATATTTT,CASSLSPRGVVSGNTIYF
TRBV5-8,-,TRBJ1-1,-,TGTGCCAGCAGCTTGGGATACGGTGGAGCTTTCTTT,CASSLGYGGAFF
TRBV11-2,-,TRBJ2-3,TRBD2,TGTGCCAGCAGCTCTCGACTAGCGGGCAGCACAGATACGCAGTATTTT,CASSSRLAGSTDTQYF
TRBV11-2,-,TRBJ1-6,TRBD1,TGTGCCAGCAGCTTAGGGCGACAGGGGGCTCGTTCACCCCTCCACTTT,CASSLGRQGARSPLHF
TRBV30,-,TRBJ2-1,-,TGTGCCTGGGCCCAACATGTGAGGGATAAGAATGAGCAGTTCTTC,CAWAQHVRDKNEQFF
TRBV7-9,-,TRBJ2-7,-,TGTGCCAGCAGCTTAGTTGGAGGGGACGAGCAGTACTTC,CASSLVGGDEQYF
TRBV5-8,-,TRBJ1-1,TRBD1,TGTGCCAGCAGTTCGGACAGGGTCCGGTTTCTCACTGAAGCTTTCTTT,CASSSDRVRFLTEAFF
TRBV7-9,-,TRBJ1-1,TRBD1,TGTGCCAGCACCTTACCAGGGGGCCGCACTGAAGCTTTCTTT,CASTLPGGRTEAFF
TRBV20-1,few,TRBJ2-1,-,TGCAGTGCTAGTCCAGCGGTCGAGAACAATGAGCAGTTCTTC,CSASPAVENNEQFF
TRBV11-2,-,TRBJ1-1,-,TGTGCCAGCAGCTTAGATTTAATCCCTCTGAGGAGCACTGAAGCTTTCTTT,CASSLDLIPLRSTEAFF
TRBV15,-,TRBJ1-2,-,TGTGCCACCAGCAGAGATAGAGGGGGTTGGGGCTACACCTTC,CATSRDRGGWGYTF
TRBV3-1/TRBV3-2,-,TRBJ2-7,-,TGTGCCAGCTGGCGGGGGCGCGGTCCCAAGTTCTTC,CASWRGRGPKFF
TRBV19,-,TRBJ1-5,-,TGTGCCAGTAGTCTCAGTAGGGACATTTATAGCAATCAGCCCCAGCATTTT,CASSLSRDIYSNQPQHF
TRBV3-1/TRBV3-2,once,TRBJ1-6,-,TGTGCCAGCAGCCAAGACAGTACGCGGTCTGCACCCCTCCACTTT,CASSQDSTRSAPLHF
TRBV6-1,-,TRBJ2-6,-,TGTGCCAGCAGTGAACTTATAGGGAGGCTAAAGTTACCTGGGGCCAACGTCCTGACTTTC,CASSELIGRLKLPGANVLTF
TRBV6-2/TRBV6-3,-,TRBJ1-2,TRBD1,TGTGCCAGCAGTTACGCCCTCTACAGGGGCCGCCAGGACTATGGCTACACCTTC,CASSYALYRGRQDYGYTF
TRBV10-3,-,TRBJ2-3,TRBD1,TGTGCCATCAGTGAGAGGCAGGGGGCGGATACGCAGTATTTT,CAISERQGADTQYF
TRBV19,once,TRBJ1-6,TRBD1,TGTGCCAGTAGCCGGAGGGACAGTGGCCCTTCACCCCTCCACTTT,CASSRRDSGPSPLHF
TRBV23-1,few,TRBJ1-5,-,TGCGCCAGCAGTCTTCCGCGGGAAGGCAATCAGCCCCAGCATTTT,CASSLPREGNQPQHF
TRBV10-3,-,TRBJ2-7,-,TGTGCCATCAGTGGGTCCGCCACTAGCTCCTACGAGCAGTACTTC,CAISGSATSSYEQYF
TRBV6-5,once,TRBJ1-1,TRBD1,TGTGCCAGCAGAGCCTGGACAGGGGGCGGCACTGAAGCTTTCTTT,CASRAWTGGGTEAFF
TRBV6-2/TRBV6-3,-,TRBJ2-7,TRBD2,TGTGCCAGCAGCCGACCGATAGGACTAGCGGGGATTTACGAGCAGTACTTC,CASSRPIGLAGIYEQYF
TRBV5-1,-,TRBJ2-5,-,TGCGCCAGCAGTCGGCAGCTAGAAGAGACCCAGTACTTC,CASSRQLEETQYF
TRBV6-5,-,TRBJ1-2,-,TGTGCCAGCAGTACCGACAGGCGCTATGGCTACACCTTC,CASSTDRRYGYTF
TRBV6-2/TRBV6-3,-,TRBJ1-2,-,TGTGCCAGCAGCCCGGGTCGGAGTGGCTACACCTTC,CASSPGRSGYTF
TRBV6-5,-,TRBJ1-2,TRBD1,TGTGCCAGCCTGGGACAGGAGGAGGCTAACTATGGCTACACCTTC,CASLGQEEANYGYTF